The TCR beta chain under discussion was sequenced for a study of blood T cell repertoires in COVID-19. Study-level information: The United States, Italy and Spain supplied acute and convalescent COVID-19 samples.

V shed 4 bases and J shed 1 base, with 17 bases lying between them. The length of the CDR3 is 16 residues. Sequencing was performed with immunoSEQ multiplex PCR; in TCRdb, only in-frame clones are kept and a portion is missing. The sample carries around 83,000 clones, more than 75% recorded once. The specimen was peripheral blood. This sequence joins TRBV5-7 and TRBJ1-2; D perhaps matches TRBD1 (6 bases). TRBV5-7 is classed as an ORF, of uncertain function. This receptor was taken from a woman in her sixties or seventies with acute or convalescent COVID-19. As DNA, the CDR3 is TGTGCCAGCAGCCCCCAGGGGACCTCCCATAACTATGGCTACACCTTC. It is translated as CASSPQGTSHNYGYTF.